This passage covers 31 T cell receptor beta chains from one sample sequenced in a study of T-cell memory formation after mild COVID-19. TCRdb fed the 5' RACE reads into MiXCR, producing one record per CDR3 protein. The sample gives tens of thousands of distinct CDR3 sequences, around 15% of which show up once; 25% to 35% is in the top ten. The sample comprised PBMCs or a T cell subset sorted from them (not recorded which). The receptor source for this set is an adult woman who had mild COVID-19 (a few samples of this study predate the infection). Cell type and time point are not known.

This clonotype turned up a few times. The CDR3 spells CASSLGRQETQYF. CDR3 DNA: TGTGCCAGCAGCTTAGGACGGCAAGAGACCCAGTACTTC. This chain links TRBV7-8 with TRBJ2-5; D gene uncertain. CDR1 and CDR2 from the germline V gene are SGHVS and FQNEAQ. V gave up 1 base and J gave up 2 bases, with 5 bases separating them. The CDR3 has 13 amino acids.

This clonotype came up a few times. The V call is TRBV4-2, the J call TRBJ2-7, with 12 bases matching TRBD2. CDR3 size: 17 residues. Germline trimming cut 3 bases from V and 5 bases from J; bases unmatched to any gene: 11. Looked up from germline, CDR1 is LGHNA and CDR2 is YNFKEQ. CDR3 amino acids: CASSHLAGGPSQNEQYF. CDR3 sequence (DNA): TGTGCCAGCAGCCACCTAGCGGGGGGGCCAAGTCAAAACGAGCAGTACTTC.

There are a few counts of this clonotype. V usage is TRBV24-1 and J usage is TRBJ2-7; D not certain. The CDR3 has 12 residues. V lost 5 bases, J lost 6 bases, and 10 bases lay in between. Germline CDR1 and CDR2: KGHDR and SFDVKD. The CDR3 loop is CATSAGAFEQYF. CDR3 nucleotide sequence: TGTGCCACCAGTGCCGGAGCTTTCGAGCAGTACTTC.

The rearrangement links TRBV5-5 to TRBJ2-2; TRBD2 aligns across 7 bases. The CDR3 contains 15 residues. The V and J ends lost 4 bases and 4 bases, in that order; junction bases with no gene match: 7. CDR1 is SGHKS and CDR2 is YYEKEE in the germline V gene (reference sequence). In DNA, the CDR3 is TGTGCCAGCAGCCCAGCTAGCGGAGTCACCGGGGAGCTGTTTTTT. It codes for CASSPASGVTGELFF.

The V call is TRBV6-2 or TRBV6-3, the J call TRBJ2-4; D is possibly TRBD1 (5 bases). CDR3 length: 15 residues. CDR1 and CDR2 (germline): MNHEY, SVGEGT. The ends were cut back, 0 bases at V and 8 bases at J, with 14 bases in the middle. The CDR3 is CASSYSGPPGDIQYF. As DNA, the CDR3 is TGTGCCAGCAGTTACTCGGGGCCACCTGGGGACATTCAGTACTTC.

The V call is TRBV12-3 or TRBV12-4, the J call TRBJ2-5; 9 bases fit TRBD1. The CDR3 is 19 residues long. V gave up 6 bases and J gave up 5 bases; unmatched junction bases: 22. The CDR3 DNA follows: TGTGCCAGCAGCCACCTCAAAGAGGACAGGGGTTTCATAAGGGAGACCCAGTACTTC. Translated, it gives CASSHLKEDRGFIRETQYF.

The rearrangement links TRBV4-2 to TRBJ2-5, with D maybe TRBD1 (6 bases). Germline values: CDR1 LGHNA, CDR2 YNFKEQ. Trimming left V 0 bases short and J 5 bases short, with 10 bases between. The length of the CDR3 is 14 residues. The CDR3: CASSQDPRGETQYF. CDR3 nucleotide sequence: TGTGCCAGCAGCCAAGATCCGAGGGGGGAGACCCAGTACTTC.

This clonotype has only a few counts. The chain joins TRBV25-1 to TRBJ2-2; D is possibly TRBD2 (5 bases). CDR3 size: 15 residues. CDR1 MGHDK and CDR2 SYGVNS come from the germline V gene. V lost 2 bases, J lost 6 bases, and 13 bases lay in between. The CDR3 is CASSERLDGAGELFF. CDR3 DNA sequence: TGTGCCAGCAGTGAACGTCTCGACGGGGCCGGGGAGCTGTTTTTT. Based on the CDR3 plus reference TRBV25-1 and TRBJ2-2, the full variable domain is EADIYQTPRYLVIGTGKKITLECSQTMGHDKMYWYQQDPGMELHLIHYSYGVNSTEKGDLSSESTVSRIRTEHFPLTLESARPSHTSQYLCASSERLDGAGELFFGEGSRLTVL.

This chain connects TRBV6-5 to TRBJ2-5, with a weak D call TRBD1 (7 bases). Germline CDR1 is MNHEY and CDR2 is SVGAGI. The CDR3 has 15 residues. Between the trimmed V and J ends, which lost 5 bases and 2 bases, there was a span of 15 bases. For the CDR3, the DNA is TGTGCCAGCAGTAGCTCGCGGGACAGTCAAGAGACCCAGTACTTC. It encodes CASSSSRDSQETQYF.

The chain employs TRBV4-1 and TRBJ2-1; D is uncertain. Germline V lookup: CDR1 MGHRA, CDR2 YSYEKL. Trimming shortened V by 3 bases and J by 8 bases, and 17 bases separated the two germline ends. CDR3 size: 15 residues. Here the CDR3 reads CASSQSVWASDEQFF. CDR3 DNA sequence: TGCGCCAGCAGCCAGAGTGTCTGGGCGTCAGATGAGCAGTTCTTC.

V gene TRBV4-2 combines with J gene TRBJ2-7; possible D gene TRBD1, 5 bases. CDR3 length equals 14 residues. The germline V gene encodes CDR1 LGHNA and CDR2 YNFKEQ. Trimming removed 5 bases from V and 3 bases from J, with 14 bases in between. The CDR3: CASSVASDNYEQYF. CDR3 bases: TGTGCCAGCAGCGTCGCTTCGGACAACTACGAGCAGTACTTC.

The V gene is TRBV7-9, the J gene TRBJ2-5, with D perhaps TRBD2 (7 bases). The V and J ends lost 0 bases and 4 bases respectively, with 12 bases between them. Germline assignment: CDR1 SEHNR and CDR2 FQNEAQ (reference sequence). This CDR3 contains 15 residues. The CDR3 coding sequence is TGTGCCAGCAGCTTAGCGGGGGGGCATCGAGAGACCCAGTACTTC. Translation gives CASSLAGGHRETQYF.

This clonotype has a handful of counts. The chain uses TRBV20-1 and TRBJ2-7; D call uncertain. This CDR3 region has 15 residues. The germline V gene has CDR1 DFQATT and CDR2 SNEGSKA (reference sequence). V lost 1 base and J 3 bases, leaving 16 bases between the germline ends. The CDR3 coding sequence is TGCAGTGCTAGAGGCGGTAAGGAAGCCCTCTACGAGCAGTACTTC. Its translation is CSARGGKEALYEQYF.

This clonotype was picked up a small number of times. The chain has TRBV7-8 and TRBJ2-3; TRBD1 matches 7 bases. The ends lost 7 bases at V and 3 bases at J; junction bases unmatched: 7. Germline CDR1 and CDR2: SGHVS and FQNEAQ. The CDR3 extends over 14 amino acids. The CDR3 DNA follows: TGTGCCAGCAACCTAGGGGGCTCAACAGATACGCAGTATTTT. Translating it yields CASNLGGSTDTQYF.

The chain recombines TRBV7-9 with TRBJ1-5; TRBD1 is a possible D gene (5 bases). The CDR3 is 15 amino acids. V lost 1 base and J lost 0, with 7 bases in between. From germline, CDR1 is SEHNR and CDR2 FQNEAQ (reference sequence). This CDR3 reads CASSLVGDSNQPQHF. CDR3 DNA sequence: TGTGCCAGCAGCTTAGTGGGGGATAGCAATCAGCCCCAGCATTTT. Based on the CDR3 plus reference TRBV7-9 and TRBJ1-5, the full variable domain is DTGVSQNPRHKITKRGQNVTFRCDPISEHNRLYWYRQTLGQGPEFLTYFQNEAQLEKSRLLSDRFSAERPKGSFSTLEIQRTEQGDSAMYLCASSLVGDSNQPQHFGDGTRLSIL.

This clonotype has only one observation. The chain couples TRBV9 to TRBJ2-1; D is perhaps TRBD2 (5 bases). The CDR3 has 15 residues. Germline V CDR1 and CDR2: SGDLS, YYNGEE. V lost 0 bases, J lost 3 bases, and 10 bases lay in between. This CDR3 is CASSVVSGNYNEQFF. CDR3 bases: TGTGCCAGCAGCGTAGTATCCGGGAACTACAATGAGCAGTTCTTC. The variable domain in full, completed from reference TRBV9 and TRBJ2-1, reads DSGVTQTPKHLITATGQRVTLRCSPRSGDLSVYWYQQSLDQGLQFLIQYYNGEERAKGNILERFSAQQFPDLHSELNLSSLELGDSALYFCASSVVSGNYNEQFFGPGTRLTVL.

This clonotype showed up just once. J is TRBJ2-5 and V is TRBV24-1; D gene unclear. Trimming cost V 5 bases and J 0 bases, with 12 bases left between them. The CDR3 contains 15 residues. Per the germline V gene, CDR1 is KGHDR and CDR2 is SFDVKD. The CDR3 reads CATSVHSEYQETQYF. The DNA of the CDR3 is TGTGCCACCAGTGTACACAGCGAGTACCAAGAGACCCAGTACTTC.

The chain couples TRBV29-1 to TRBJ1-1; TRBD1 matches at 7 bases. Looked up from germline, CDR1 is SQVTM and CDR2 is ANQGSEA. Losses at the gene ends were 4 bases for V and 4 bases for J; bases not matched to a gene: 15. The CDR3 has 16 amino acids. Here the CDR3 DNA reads TGCAGCGTTGTTGGTGTCCTGGGACAGCGGGGCACTGAAGCTTTCTTT. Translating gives CSVVGVLGQRGTEAFF.

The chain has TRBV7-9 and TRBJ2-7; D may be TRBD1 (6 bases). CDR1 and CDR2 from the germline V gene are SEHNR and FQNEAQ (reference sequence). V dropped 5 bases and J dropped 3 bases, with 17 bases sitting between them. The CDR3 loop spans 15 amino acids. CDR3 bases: TGTGCCAGCAGCAGTACAGGGCAGATCTTCTACGAGCAGTACTTC. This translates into CASSSTGQIFYEQYF. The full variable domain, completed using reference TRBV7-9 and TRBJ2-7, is DTGVSQNPRHKITKRGQNVTFRCDPISEHNRLYWYRQTLGQGPEFLTYFQNEAQLEKSRLLSDRFSAERPKGSFSTLEIQRTEQGDSAMYLCASSSTGQIFYEQYFGPGTRLTVT.

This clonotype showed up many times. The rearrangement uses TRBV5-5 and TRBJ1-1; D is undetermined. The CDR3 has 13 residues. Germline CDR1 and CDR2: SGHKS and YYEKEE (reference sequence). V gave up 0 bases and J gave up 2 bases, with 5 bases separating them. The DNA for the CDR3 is TGTGCCAGCAGCTTGGACTTAAACACTGAAGCTTTCTTT. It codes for CASSLDLNTEAFF.

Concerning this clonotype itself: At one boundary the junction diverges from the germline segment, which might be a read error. The CDR3 sequence is CASSLVPSDGPNTGELFF. CDR3 coding DNA: TGTGCTAGCAGCTTAGTCCCCTCGGACGGACCGAACACCGGGGAGCTGTTTTTT. The V gene is TRBV7-7, the J gene TRBJ2-2, with no clear D. The CDR3 extends over 18 amino acids. Looked up from germline, CDR1 is SSHAT and CDR2 is FNYEAQ (reference sequence). The complete variable domain, with remaining parts taken from reference TRBV7-7 and TRBJ2-2, reads GAGVSQSPRYKVTKRGQDVTLRCDPISSHATLYWYQQALGQGPEFLTYFNYEAQPDKSGLPSDRFSAERPEGSISTLTIQRTEQRDSAMYRCASSLVPSDGPNTGELFFGEGSRLTVL.

The chain's CDR3 is CASSLVTSGYEQYF. In DNA, the CDR3 is TGTGCCAGCAGCTTAGTGACTAGCGGCTACGAGCAGTACTTC. The chain carries TRBV7-9 and TRBJ2-7; 9 nucleotides align to TRBD2. Unmatched junction bases numbered 1, after V lost 1 base and J lost 3 bases. The CDR3 runs to 14 residues. CDR1 is SEHNR and CDR2 is FQNEAQ in the germline V gene (reference sequence).

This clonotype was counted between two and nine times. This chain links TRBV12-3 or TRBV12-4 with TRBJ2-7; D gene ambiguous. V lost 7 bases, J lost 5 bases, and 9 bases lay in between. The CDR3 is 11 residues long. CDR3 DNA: TGTGCCAGCACCGACGGCAACGAGCAGTACTTC. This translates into CASTDGNEQYF.

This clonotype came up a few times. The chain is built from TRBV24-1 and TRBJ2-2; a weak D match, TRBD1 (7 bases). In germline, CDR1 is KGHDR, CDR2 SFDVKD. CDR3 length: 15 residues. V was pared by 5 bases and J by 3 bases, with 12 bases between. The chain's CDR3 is CATSVTGEDTGELFF. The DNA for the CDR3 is TGTGCCACCAGTGTAACAGGGGAGGACACCGGGGAGCTGTTTTTT.

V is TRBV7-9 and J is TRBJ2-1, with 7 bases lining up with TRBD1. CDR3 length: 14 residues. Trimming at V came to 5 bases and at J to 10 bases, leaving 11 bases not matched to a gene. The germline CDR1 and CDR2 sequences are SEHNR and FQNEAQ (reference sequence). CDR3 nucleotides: TGTGCCAGCAGCCAGGGGGTTGGCCTTCAGGAGCAGTTCTTC. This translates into CASSQGVGLQEQFF.

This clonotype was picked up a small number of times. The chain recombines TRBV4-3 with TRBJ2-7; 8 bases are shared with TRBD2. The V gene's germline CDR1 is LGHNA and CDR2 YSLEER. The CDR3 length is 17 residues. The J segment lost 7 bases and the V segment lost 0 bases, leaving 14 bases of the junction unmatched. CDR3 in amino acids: CASSQDTHPAGVGEQYF. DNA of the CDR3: TGCGCCAGCAGCCAAGATACCCACCCAGCGGGAGTGGGTGAGCAGTACTTC.

DNA for the CDR3: TGTGCCAGCAGTCCAGGACTAGCGGGGAACTACGAGCAGTACTTC. Residues: CASSPGLAGNYEQYF. The chain employs TRBV12-3 or TRBV12-4 and TRBJ2-7; TRBD2 agrees at 12 bases. J gave up 3 bases and V 5 bases, and 5 bases lay outside the gene matches. The CDR3 contains 15 residues.

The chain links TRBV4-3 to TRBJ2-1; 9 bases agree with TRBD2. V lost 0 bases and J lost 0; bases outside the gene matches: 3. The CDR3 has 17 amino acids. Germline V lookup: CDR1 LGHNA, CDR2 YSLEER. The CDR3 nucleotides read TGCGCCAGCAGCCAAGAGTTAGCGGGAGTCTCCTACAATGAGCAGTTCTTC. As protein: CASSQELAGVSYNEQFF.

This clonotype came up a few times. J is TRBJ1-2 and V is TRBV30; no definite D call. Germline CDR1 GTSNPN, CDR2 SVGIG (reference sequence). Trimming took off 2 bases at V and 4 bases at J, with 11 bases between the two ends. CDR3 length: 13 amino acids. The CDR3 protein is CAWSPKPFYGYTF. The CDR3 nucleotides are TGTGCCTGGAGTCCCAAGCCATTCTATGGCTACACCTTC.

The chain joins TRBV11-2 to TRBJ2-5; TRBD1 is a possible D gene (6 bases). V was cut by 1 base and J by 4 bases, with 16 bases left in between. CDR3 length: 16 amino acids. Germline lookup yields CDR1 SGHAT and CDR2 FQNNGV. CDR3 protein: CASSLGLGATGETQYF. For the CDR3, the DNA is TGTGCCAGCAGCTTAGGGCTGGGGGCGACGGGAGAGACCCAGTACTTC.

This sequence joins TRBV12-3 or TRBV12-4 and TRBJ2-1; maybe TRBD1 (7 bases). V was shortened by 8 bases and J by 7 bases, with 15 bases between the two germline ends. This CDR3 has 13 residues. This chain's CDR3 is CASGEDRLNEQFF. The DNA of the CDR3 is TGTGCCAGCGGGGAGGACAGGTTGAATGAGCAGTTCTTC.